The 24 T cell receptor beta chains reported below all come from one sample, sequenced in a study of T cells after yellow fever vaccination. TCRdb re-analysed the 5' RACE reads in MiXCR, keeping a single row per CDR3 protein. The sample yields around 320,000 distinct CDR3 sequences, approximately 4% seen once. This specimen consisted of PBMCs, obtained 15 days after the yellow fever booster vaccination. The receptors originated from a man aged 18 to 35 who received the YFV17D yellow fever vaccine.

This clonotype was seen ten or more times. The rearrangement uses TRBV20-1 and TRBJ1-5; 7 nucleotides line up with TRBD1. The CDR3 totals 14 residues. Looked up from germline, CDR1 is DFQATT and CDR2 is SNEGSKA (reference sequence). Losses at the gene ends were 5 bases for V and 2 bases for J; bases not matched to a gene: 6. CDR3 in amino acids: CSALIGTGNQPQHF. The CDR3 DNA reads TGCAGTGCTCTTATCGGGACAGGCAATCAGCCCCAGCATTTT.

This clonotype was counted a few times. The chain couples TRBV11-2 to TRBJ2-3, with TRBD2 matching over 9 bases. Germline V gives CDR1 SGHAT, CDR2 FQNNGV. V trimming: 0 bases; J trimming: 8 bases; junction bases outside the gene matches: 12. CDR3 length: 17 residues. As DNA, the CDR3 is TGTGCCAGCAGCTTAGATATCCTAGCGGGGTTCGTCGCTACGCAGTATTTT. It yields the protein CASSLDILAGFVATQYF. The full variable domain, with the rest looked up from reference TRBV11-2 and TRBJ2-3, is EAGVAQSPRYKIIEKRQSVAFWCNPISGHATLYWYQQILGQGPKLLIQFQNNGVVDDSQLPKDRFSAERLKGVDSTLKIQPAKLEDSAVYLCASSLDILAGFVATQYFGPGTRLTVL.

This clonotype was counted only a few times. This chain connects TRBV12-3 or TRBV12-4 to TRBJ2-7; TRBD1 matches at 8 bases. With 3 bases clipped from V and 4 bases from J, the junction kept 8 bases outside the gene matches. CDR3 length: 15 amino acids. The CDR3 protein is CASSFFGTGGYEQYF. Written as DNA, the CDR3 is TGTGCCAGCAGTTTCTTCGGGACAGGAGGGTACGAGCAGTACTTC.

This clonotype was recorded at least ten times. The rearrangement links TRBV7-2 to TRBJ1-6, with a tentative D call TRBD1 (6 bases). Germline values: CDR1 SGHTA, CDR2 FQGNSA. Between the trimmed V and J ends, which lost 5 bases and 7 bases, there was a span of 18 bases. The CDR3 covers 16 residues. CDR3 residues: CASSPRSRGDNSPLHF. Here the CDR3 DNA reads TGTGCCAGCAGCCCCCGCTCGAGGGGGGACAATTCACCCCTCCACTTT.

In its sample, this clonotype was seen a few times. The chain links TRBV2 to TRBJ2-7, with 7 bases matching TRBD2. Germline V gene lookup returns CDR1 SNHLY and CDR2 FYNNEI. This CDR3 is 16 amino acids long. V lost 5 bases, J lost 4 bases, and 14 bases stayed unmatched. CDR3 sequence (DNA): TGTGCCAGCAGTAACCTCCAGGCTTACGGGAGGTACGAGCAGTACTTC. The encoded protein is CASSNLQAYGRYEQYF.

This rearrangement joins TRBV2 to TRBJ1-3; D is undetermined. Germline V gene lookup returns CDR1 SNHLY and CDR2 FYNNEI. The CDR3 runs 15 residues. Trimming removed 4 bases from V and 7 bases from J, with 17 bases in between. The chain's CDR3 is CASSGGYGIGNTIYF. CDR3 DNA: TGTGCCAGCAGTGGGGGATACGGCATTGGGAACACCATATATTTT.

The chain joins TRBV19 to TRBJ2-5, with TRBD2 matching over 13 bases. CDR3 length: 16 amino acids. V was pared by 5 bases and J by 5 bases, with 8 bases of the junction left unmatched. Germline CDR1 is LNHDA and CDR2 is SQIVND (reference sequence). CDR3 residues: CASSPGLAGVGETQYF. CDR3 DNA sequence: TGTGCCAGTAGTCCTGGACTAGCGGGGGTTGGGGAGACCCAGTACTTC.

A few counts support this clonotype. The J gene is TRBJ2-3, the V gene TRBV9; D not resolved. This CDR3 is built from 18 residues. V was cut by 0 bases and J by 1 base, with 18 bases left in between. Germline assignment: CDR1 SGDLS and CDR2 YYNGEE. CDR3 coding DNA: TGTGCCAGCAGCGTAGGCCATGACATGTACTCCGGCACAGATACGCAGTATTTT. Encoded protein: CASSVGHDMYSGTDTQYF.

This clonotype has a count of ten or more. V is TRBV12-3 or TRBV12-4 and J is TRBJ1-1, with unresolved D. Deletions cut 6 bases from V and 1 base from J, with 12 bases between. This CDR3 is built from 14 residues. CDR3 sequence (DNA): TGTGCCAGCAGCCCTGGCGGTTGGAACACTGAAGCTTTCTTT. Protein product: CASSPGGWNTEAFF.

This chain joins TRBV6-6 and TRBJ1-1; D unresolved. The V and J ends lost 1 base and 3 bases respectively, with 12 bases between them. Germline loops: CDR1 MNHNY, CDR2 SVGAGI (reference sequence). The CDR3 spans 15 residues. The CDR3 DNA is TGTGCCAGCAGTTACTTGGGAGAAATACACACTGAAGCTTTCTTT. Protein: CASSYLGEIHTEAFF.

This clonotype was observed at least ten times. The chain joins TRBV5-1 to TRBJ2-7; D might be TRBD1 (6 bases). Germline V gives CDR1 SGHRS, CDR2 YFSETQ. V dropped 4 bases and J dropped 6 bases, with 14 bases sitting between them. This CDR3 region has 13 residues. The CDR3 sequence is CASSQQGATEQYF. CDR3 DNA sequence: TGCGCCAGCAGCCAACAGGGAGCCACCGAGCAGTACTTC.

In its sample, this clonotype was seen many times. CDR3 in DNA: TGCGCCAGCAGCTTGGGTTCTATGGGTGGCTACACCTTC. The encoded protein is CASSLGSMGGYTF. This rearrangement joins TRBV5-1 to TRBJ1-2; unclear D gene. Germline V gives CDR1 SGHRS, CDR2 YFSETQ. This CDR3 has 13 amino acids. Trimming took off 0 bases at V and 7 bases at J, with 10 bases between the two ends.

This clonotype appeared many times. The chain employs TRBV7-6 and TRBJ2-7, with D perhaps assigned TRBD1 or TRBD2 (5 bases each). Germline-derived CDR1 and CDR2 are SGHVS and FNYEAQ. V lost 5 bases and J 6 bases, leaving 11 bases between the germline ends. This CDR3 is 12 amino acids long. The CDR3 sequence is CASSPRGAEQYF. The CDR3 DNA reads as TGTGCCAGCAGCCCGCGAGGGGCCGAGCAGTACTTC.

In this sample, this clonotype turned up many times. The chain recombines TRBV6-2 or TRBV6-3 with TRBJ1-1; D is unclear. V was clipped by 0 bases and J by 10 bases, with 9 bases between them. Germline V gene sequence: CDR1 MNHEY, CDR2 SVGEGT. The CDR3 totals 12 residues. The CDR3 protein is CASSYSWFAAFF. Written as DNA, the CDR3 is TGTGCCAGCAGTTACTCGTGGTTTGCAGCTTTCTTT.

This clonotype was counted ten times or more. DNA of the CDR3: TGTGCCAGCAGCGCCGACACGGCCTACACTGAAGCTTTCTTT. This translates into CASSADTAYTEAFF. The chain recombines TRBV6-2 or TRBV6-3 with TRBJ1-1; D is unresolved. V lost 6 bases and J lost 3, with 14 bases in between. The germline V gene has CDR1 MNHEY and CDR2 SVGEGT. This CDR3 comprises 14 residues.

Ten or more counts support this clonotype. The chain carries TRBV12-3 or TRBV12-4 and TRBJ1-5, with 7 positions matching TRBD1. V gave up 3 bases and J gave up 6 bases; unmatched junction bases: 8. The CDR3 runs 15 residues. CDR3 nucleotides: TGTGCCAGCAGTTTCAACAGGGGAGGAGGTCAGCCCCAGCATTTT. Translating gives CASSFNRGGGQPQHF.

This clonotype was detected only a few times. V and J are TRBV6-2 or TRBV6-3 and TRBJ2-1; D is unclear. CDR3 length: 13 amino acids. Trimming took 2 bases from V and 6 from J, leaving 8 bases between them. Germline V gene data show CDR1 as MNHEY and CDR2 as SVGEGT. CDR3: CASSYTHPNEQFF. DNA for the CDR3: TGTGCCAGCAGTTACACACACCCCAATGAGCAGTTCTTC.

V usage is TRBV12-3 or TRBV12-4 and J usage is TRBJ1-2; D remains unclear. CDR3 length: 12 amino acids. Trimming left V 9 bases short and J 7 bases short, with 15 bases between. CDR3 in amino acids: CASVSGGGGYTF. Written as DNA, the CDR3 is TGTGCCAGTGTCAGCGGCGGAGGTGGCTACACCTTC.

This sequence joins TRBV5-1 and TRBJ1-4, with 7 bases aligning to TRBD1. Germline V gene data show CDR1 as SGHRS and CDR2 as YFSETQ. Trimming cost V 2 bases and J 5 bases; bases outside gene matches: 9. CDR3 length: 16 residues. The CDR3: CASSFSPGQYNEKLFF. CDR3 coding DNA: TGCGCCAGCAGCTTTTCGCCGGGACAGTACAATGAAAAACTGTTTTTT.

At least ten counts were recorded for this clonotype. The rearrangement links TRBV7-2 to TRBJ2-5; D uncertain. Germline CDR1 SGHTA, CDR2 FQGNSA. CDR3 length: 13 amino acids. Trimming took 0 bases from V and 5 from J, leaving 7 bases between them. CDR3 protein: CASSLAISETQYF. In nucleotides, the CDR3 is TGTGCCAGCAGCTTAGCAATTTCGGAGACCCAGTACTTC.

This clonotype appeared a few times. The V call is TRBV4-1, the J call TRBJ1-6; D ambiguous. CDR3 length: 13 amino acids. Per germline, CDR1 MGHRA and CDR2 YSYEKL. Trimming cost V 3 bases and J 9 bases, with 9 bases left between them. In DNA, the CDR3 is TGCGCCAGCAGCCAGGGGTACGGTTCACCCCTCCACTTT. Amino acids: CASSQGYGSPLHF.

This clonotype occurred many times. CDR3 DNA: TGTGCCAGCAGTTACGAGTGGGGATCGACAGATACGCAGTATTTT. Encoded protein: CASSYEWGSTDTQYF. The V and J genes are TRBV6-6 and TRBJ2-3; the D is unclear. V lost 2 bases and J lost 3, with 12 bases in between. Germline V gene data show CDR1 as MNHNY and CDR2 as SVGAGI (reference sequence). This CDR3 is 15 amino acids long.

This clonotype was seen many times. The chain combines TRBV5-1 with TRBJ2-2, with D perhaps TRBD1 (5 bases). Trimming pared 0 bases from V and 4 bases from J, leaving 7 bases between. The CDR3 consists of 14 residues. Germline CDR1 and CDR2: SGHRS and YFSETQ. The CDR3 DNA sequence: TGCGCCAGCAGCTTGGCGCAGGGCACCGGGGAGCTGTTTTTT. This translates into CASSLAQGTGELFF.

This clonotype was recorded many times. The chain links TRBV6-5 to TRBJ1-5; perhaps TRBD1 as D (6 bases). The CDR3 loop spans 13 amino acids. CDR1 is MNHEY and CDR2 is SVGAGI in the germline V gene. Deletions cut 8 bases from V and 5 bases from J, with 13 bases between. In DNA form, the CDR3 reads TGTGCCAGCGCTACAGGGAGGGATCAGCCCCAGCATTTT. Amino acids: CASATGRDQPQHF.